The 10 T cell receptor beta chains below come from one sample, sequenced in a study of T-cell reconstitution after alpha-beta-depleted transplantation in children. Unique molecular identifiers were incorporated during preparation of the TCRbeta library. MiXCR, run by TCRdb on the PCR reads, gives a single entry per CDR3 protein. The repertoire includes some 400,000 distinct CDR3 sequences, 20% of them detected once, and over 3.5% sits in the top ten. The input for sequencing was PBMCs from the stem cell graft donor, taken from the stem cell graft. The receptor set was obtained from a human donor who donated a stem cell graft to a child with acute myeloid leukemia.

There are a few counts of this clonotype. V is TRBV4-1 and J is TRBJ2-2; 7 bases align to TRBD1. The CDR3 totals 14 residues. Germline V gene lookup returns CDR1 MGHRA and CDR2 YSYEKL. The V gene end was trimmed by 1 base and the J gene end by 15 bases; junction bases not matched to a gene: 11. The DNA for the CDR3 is TGCGCCAGCAGCCAAGCCTTAGACAGGGTCGAAATGTTTTTT. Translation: CASSQALDRVEMFF.

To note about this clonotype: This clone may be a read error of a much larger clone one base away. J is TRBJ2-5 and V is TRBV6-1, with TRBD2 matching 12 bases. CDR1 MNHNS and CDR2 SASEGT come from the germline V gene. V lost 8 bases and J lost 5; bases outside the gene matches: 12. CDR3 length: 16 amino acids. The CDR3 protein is CASWTWTSGKGETQYF. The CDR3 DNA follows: TGTGCCAGCTGGACCTGGACTAGCGGGAAAGGGGAGACCCAGTACTTC.

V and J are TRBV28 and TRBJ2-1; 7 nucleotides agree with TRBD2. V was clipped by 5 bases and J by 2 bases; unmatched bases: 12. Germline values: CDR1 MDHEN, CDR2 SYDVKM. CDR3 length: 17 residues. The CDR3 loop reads CASSTPLAVHTYNEQFF. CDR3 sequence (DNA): TGTGCCAGCAGTACCCCTCTAGCGGTCCATACCTACAATGAGCAGTTCTTC.

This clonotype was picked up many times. CDR3 residues: CASSAYGTENPNYGYTF. CDR3 DNA sequence: TGTGCCAGCAGTGCTTATGGGACGGAGAACCCTAACTATGGCTACACCTTC. This chain links TRBV25-1 with TRBJ1-2; the D gene is possibly TRBD1 (5 bases). Trimming took off 4 bases at V and 0 bases at J, with 18 bases between the two ends. Germline V lookup: CDR1 MGHDK, CDR2 SYGVNS. The CDR3 loop spans 17 amino acids.

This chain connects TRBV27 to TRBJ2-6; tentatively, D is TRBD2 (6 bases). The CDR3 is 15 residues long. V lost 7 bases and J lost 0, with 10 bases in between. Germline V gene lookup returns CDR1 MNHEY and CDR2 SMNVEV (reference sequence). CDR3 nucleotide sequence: TGTGCCAGCATGGCGGGGCTCTCTGGGGCCAACGTCCTGACTTTC. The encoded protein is CASMAGLSGANVLTF.

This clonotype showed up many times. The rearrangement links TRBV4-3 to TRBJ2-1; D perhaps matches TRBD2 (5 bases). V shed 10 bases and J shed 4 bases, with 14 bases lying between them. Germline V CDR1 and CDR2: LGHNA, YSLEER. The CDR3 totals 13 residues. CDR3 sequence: CATRGPGYNEQFF. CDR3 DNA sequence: TGCGCCACTAGAGGGCCGGGATACAATGAGCAGTTCTTC.

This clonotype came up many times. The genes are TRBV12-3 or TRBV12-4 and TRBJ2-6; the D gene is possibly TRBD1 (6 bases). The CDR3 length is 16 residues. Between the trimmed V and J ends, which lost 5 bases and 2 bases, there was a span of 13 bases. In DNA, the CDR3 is TGTGCCAGCAGTATACTACAGGGAACTGGGGCCAACGTCCTGACTTTC. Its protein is CASSILQGTGANVLTF.

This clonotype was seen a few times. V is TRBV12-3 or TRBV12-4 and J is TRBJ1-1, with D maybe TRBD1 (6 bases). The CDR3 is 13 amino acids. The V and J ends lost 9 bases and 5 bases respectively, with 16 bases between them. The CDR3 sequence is CASEWGLETEAFF. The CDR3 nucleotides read TGTGCCAGTGAGTGGGGGCTGGAGACTGAAGCTTTCTTT.

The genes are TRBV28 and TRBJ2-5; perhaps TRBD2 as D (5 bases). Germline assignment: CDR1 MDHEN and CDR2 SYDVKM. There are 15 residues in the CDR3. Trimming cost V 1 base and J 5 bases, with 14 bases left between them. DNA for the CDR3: TGTGCCAGCAGTTTATTAGCTAGCTTGGGTGAGACCCAGTACTTC. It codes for CASSLLASLGETQYF. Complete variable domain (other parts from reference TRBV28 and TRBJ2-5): DVKVTQSSRYLVKRTGEKVFLECVQDMDHENMFWYRQDPGLGLRLIYFSYDVKMKEKGDIPEGYSVSREKKERFSLILESASTNQTSMYLCASSLLASLGETQYFGPGTRLLVL.

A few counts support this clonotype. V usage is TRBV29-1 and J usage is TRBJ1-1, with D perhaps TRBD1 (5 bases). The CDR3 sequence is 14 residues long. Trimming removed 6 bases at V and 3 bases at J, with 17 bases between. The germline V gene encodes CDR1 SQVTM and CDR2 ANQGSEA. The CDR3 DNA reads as TGCAGCGTCGGGACGGGCGGGAAGGACACTGAAGCTTTCTTT. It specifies CSVGTGGKDTEAFF.